Each of the 15 T cell receptor beta chains below was sequenced from the same sample in a study of response to subunit inactivated influenza vaccine. TCRdb redid the calling of the RT-PCR reads with MiXCR, one entry per CDR3 protein. This sample has some 640,000 distinct CDR3 sequences, with approximately 15% found just once. The source was PBMCs from blood, collected roughly 2 weeks before vaccination. These receptors were obtained from a man between 50 and 59 years old who received an inactivated influenza vaccine.

A single count supports this clonotype. A much more abundant neighbour one base away suggests this may be a read error. V is TRBV5-1 and J is TRBJ1-5, with D tentatively TRBD1 (5 bases). Germline-derived CDR1 and CDR2 are SGHRS and YFSETQ. The CDR3 is 14 residues long. The chain's CDR3 is CAISLSGDNQPQHF. The CDR3 region has the DNA TGCGCCATCAGCTTGTCGGGGGACAATCAGCCCCAGCATTTT.

This clonotype was recorded at least ten times. This chain links TRBV5-1 with TRBJ1-3, with D possibly TRBD1 on 5 matching bases. Germline V CDR1 and CDR2: SGHRS, YFSETQ. The CDR3 spans 15 residues. V gave up 0 bases and J gave up 4 bases, with 11 bases separating them. The chain's CDR3 is CASSLVGGPGNTIYF. The CDR3 DNA follows: TGCGCCAGCAGCTTGGTCGGGGGACCCGGAAACACCATATATTTT. Full variable domain (outside the CDR3, taken from reference TRBV5-1 and TRBJ1-3): KAGVTQTPRYLIKTRGQQVTLSCSPISGHRSVSWYQQTPGQGLQFLFEYFSETQRNKGNFPGRFSGRQFSNSRSEMNVSTLELGDSALYLCASSLVGGPGNTIYFGEGSWLTVV.

The chain joins TRBV6-2 or TRBV6-3 to TRBJ2-1, with 8 bases lining up with TRBD2. V lost 2 bases and J lost 7; bases outside the gene matches: 10. CDR1 is MNHEY and CDR2 is SVGEGT in the germline V gene. The CDR3 contains 16 residues. CDR3 nucleotide sequence: TGTGCCAGCAGTTACCGAGGTAGCGGGATTTTTAATGAGCAGTTCTTC. It translates to CASSYRGSGIFNEQFF.

This clonotype has a handful of counts. The rearrangement links TRBV28 to TRBJ1-2, with 7 bases matching TRBD1. V gave up 8 bases and J gave up 8 bases; unmatched junction bases: 17. The length of the CDR3 is 15 residues. Looked up from germline, CDR1 is MDHEN and CDR2 is SYDVKM. The CDR3 DNA is TGTGCCAGCGAAAACCAGGGGGGCGCGCCCCAAGGCTACACCTTC. This translates into CASENQGGAPQGYTF.

The J gene is TRBJ2-2, the V gene TRBV18; D gene ambiguous. Germline values: CDR1 KGHSH, CDR2 LQKENI. V lost 8 bases and J 2 bases, leaving 12 bases between the germline ends. The CDR3 is 14 amino acids. The CDR3 sequence is CASNPRPNTGELFF. The CDR3 coding sequence is TGTGCCAGCAATCCCAGGCCAAACACCGGGGAGCTGTTTTTT.

The chain has TRBV5-1 and TRBJ2-2; D remains ambiguous. CDR1 SGHRS and CDR2 YFSETQ come from the germline V gene. The CDR3 sequence is 15 residues long. Trimming removed 2 bases from V and 5 bases from J, with 13 bases in between. CDR3 in amino acids: CASSFVSSETGELFF. As DNA, the CDR3 is TGCGCCAGCAGCTTCGTCAGCTCGGAGACCGGGGAGCTGTTTTTT.

The rearrangement joins TRBV6-2 or TRBV6-3 to TRBJ1-4; D ambiguous. Germline V CDR1 and CDR2: MNHEY, SVGEGT. V was clipped by 4 bases and J by 0 bases, with 9 bases between them. This CDR3 comprises 15 residues. The DNA of the CDR3 is TGTGCCAGCAGTTTACAGTTTGCAACTAATGAAAAACTGTTTTTT. Translated: CASSLQFATNEKLFF.

This clonotype was observed a handful of times. The gene calls are TRBV14 and TRBJ2-5, with TRBD1 as a possible D gene (5 bases). There are 15 residues in the CDR3. V dropped 5 bases and J dropped 4 bases, with 17 bases sitting between them. Germline loops: CDR1 SGHDN, CDR2 FVKESK. As DNA, the CDR3 is TGTGCCAGCAGCGCCCGACCGCAGGGTCGAGAGACCCAGTACTTC. As protein: CASSARPQGRETQYF.

V and J are TRBV18 and TRBJ1-1, with D possibly TRBD1 on 6 matching bases. The V gene's germline CDR1 is KGHSH and CDR2 LQKENI. The CDR3 runs 16 residues. Trimming took off 1 base at V and 1 base at J, with 13 bases between the two ends. DNA of the CDR3: TGTGCCAGCTCACCACGGGACACCCGGGGGAACACTGAAGCTTTCTTT. It codes for CASSPRDTRGNTEAFF.

The V gene is TRBV20-1, the J gene TRBJ2-7; 7 bases line up with TRBD2. Per the germline V gene, CDR1 is DFQATT and CDR2 is SNEGSKA (reference sequence). Losses at the gene ends were 0 bases for V and 0 bases for J; bases not matched to a gene: 5. CDR3 size: 15 residues. CDR3 region: CSARDPGGFSYEQYF. CDR3 DNA: TGCAGTGCTAGAGATCCGGGAGGCTTCTCCTACGAGCAGTACTTC.

In its sample, this clonotype was seen many times. The rearrangement uses TRBV9 and TRBJ2-5; D ambiguous. V was cut by 4 bases and J by 5 bases, with 9 bases left in between. CDR1 SGDLS and CDR2 YYNGEE come from the germline V gene. This CDR3 is 12 amino acids long. In DNA, the CDR3 is TGTGCCAGCAGCTCCACCACTGAGACCCAGTACTTC. Amino acid sequence: CASSSTTETQYF.

The genes are TRBV12-3 or TRBV12-4 and TRBJ1-2; 7 bases agree with TRBD1. The CDR3 loop spans 14 amino acids. Germline trimming cut 6 bases from V and 4 bases from J; bases unmatched to any gene: 8. As DNA, the CDR3 is TGTGCCAGCAGCGACCGAGGGGGCGGCTATGGCTACACCTTC. This gives the protein CASSDRGGGYGYTF.

The chain joins TRBV11-2 to TRBJ2-3; 8 nucleotides align to TRBD2. The CDR3 loop spans 16 amino acids. Germline CDR1 reads SGHAT; CDR2 reads FQNNGV. Trimming took 5 bases from V and 3 from J; bases not matched to a gene: 10. CDR3 sequence reads: CASSLQSGRATDTQYF. CDR3 coding DNA: TGTGCCAGCAGCCTACAGAGCGGGAGAGCTACAGATACGCAGTATTTT.

Ten or more counts support this clonotype. The chain is built from TRBV11-2 and TRBJ2-3; D is uncertain. CDR3 length: 14 residues. V was shortened by 2 bases and J by 3 bases, with 9 bases between the two germline ends. Germline assignment: CDR1 SGHAT and CDR2 FQNNGV. CDR3 nucleotide sequence: TGTGCCAGCAGCTTACTCATGGGTACAGATACGCAGTATTTT. Its translation is CASSLLMGTDTQYF.

The chain couples TRBV20-1 to TRBJ2-1; no definite D call. V lost 4 bases, J lost 7 bases, and 11 bases lay in between. This CDR3 region has 12 residues. Germline CDR1 is DFQATT and CDR2 is SNEGSKA (reference sequence). The CDR3 sequence is CSATIQGNEQFF. As DNA, the CDR3 is TGCAGTGCTACAATTCAAGGGAATGAGCAGTTCTTC.